The 13 T cell receptor beta chains in this list originate from one sample, sequenced in a study of T cells in Graves' hyperthyroidism and ophthalmopathy. Template material for amplifying TCR beta CDR3 regions consisted of RNA transcripts. Using the HTBI primer set, a first-round RT-PCR was run on the TCR CDR3. Each CDR3 protein gets one entry after TCRdb re-called the multiplex PCR reads with MiXCR. This repertoire shows fewer than 250,000 distinct CDR3 sequences, about a sixth found once; its top ten account for 25% to 30%. Sequenced material: blood. The receptors originated from a young woman with Graves' ophthalmopathy.

This clonotype has ten or more counts. CDR3: CASSVAPSDEQYF. The CDR3 region has the DNA TGTGCCAGCAGCGTAGCCCCTAGCGACGAGCAGTACTTC. The chain uses TRBV9 and TRBJ2-7; tentative D call: TRBD2 (6 bases). This CDR3 region has 13 residues. CDR1 and CDR2 (germline): SGDLS, YYNGEE. V lost 0 bases to trimming and J lost 5 bases, with 9 bases between them.

In this sample, this clonotype turned up many times. The rearrangement links TRBV5-1 to TRBJ2-7; TRBD1 agrees at 9 bases. J lost 5 bases, V lost 6 bases, and 9 bases had no gene match. In germline, CDR1 is SGHRS, CDR2 YFSETQ. The CDR3 totals 14 residues. The CDR3 sequence: CASTPGQGGNEQYF. For the CDR3, the DNA is TGCGCCAGCACTCCGGGACAGGGTGGCAACGAGCAGTACTTC. Full variable domain (remainder filled in from reference TRBV5-1 and TRBJ2-7): KAGVTQTPRYLIKTRGQQVTLSCSPISGHRSVSWYQQTPGQGLQFLFEYFSETQRNKGNFPGRFSGRQFSNSRSEMNVSTLELGDSALYLCASTPGQGGNEQYFGPGTRLTVT.

This clonotype was found many times. The rearrangement uses TRBV20-1 and TRBJ2-2; tentative D call: TRBD1 (6 bases). Germline V gene lookup returns CDR1 DFQATT and CDR2 SNEGSKA (reference sequence). The CDR3 covers 14 residues. The CDR3: CSTTTGGNTGELFF. CDR3 sequence (DNA): TGCAGCACCACGACAGGAGGAAACACCGGGGAGCTGTTTTTT.

This clonotype showed up many times. The chain combines TRBV2 with TRBJ2-7, with D maybe TRBD1 (5 bases). V was clipped by 6 bases and J by 2 bases, with 11 bases between them. The germline V gene has CDR1 SNHLY and CDR2 FYNNEI. The length of the CDR3 is 13 residues. The CDR3 loop is CASRTAETYEQYF. The CDR3 DNA follows: TGTGCCAGCAGGACAGCTGAAACCTACGAGCAGTACTTC.

There are many counts of this clonotype. The chain links TRBV28 to TRBJ2-7; 9 bases line up with TRBD1. Trimming removed 4 bases from V and 6 bases from J; junction bases left unmatched: 7. The CDR3 spans 14 residues. Germline CDR1 MDHEN, CDR2 SYDVKM. The CDR3 loop is CASSYNRGPFEQYF. The CDR3 DNA follows: TGTGCCAGCAGTTACAACAGGGGGCCGTTCGAGCAGTACTTC.

This clonotype was seen ten or more times. J is TRBJ1-2 and V is TRBV12-3 or TRBV12-4, with 7 bases lining up with TRBD1. The CDR3 is 13 residues long. Losses at the gene ends were 5 bases for V and 6 bases for J; bases not matched to a gene: 6. The CDR3 sequence is CASSLDRVHGYTF. For the CDR3, the DNA is TGTGCCAGCAGTCTAGACAGGGTCCATGGCTACACCTTC.

In this sample, this clonotype turned up many times. The chain couples TRBV29-1 to TRBJ2-1, with 10 bases lining up with TRBD2. The CDR3 is 20 residues long. The V gene end was trimmed by 0 bases and the J gene end by 5 bases; junction bases not matched to a gene: 19. Germline V gives CDR1 SQVTM, CDR2 ANQGSEA. The CDR3 region is CSVEDPVGGISGRVNNEQFF. CDR3 nucleotides: TGCAGCGTTGAAGATCCCGTGGGGGGTATAAGCGGGAGGGTGAACAATGAGCAGTTCTTC.

This chain links TRBV11-3 with TRBJ2-7; 8 nucleotides align to TRBD2. The CDR3 runs to 15 residues. CDR1 and CDR2 (germline): SGHNT, YENEEA. Trimming took 1 base from V and 5 from J; bases not matched to a gene: 7. The CDR3 DNA sequence: TGTGCCAGCAGCTTAGGGGCTAGCGGGCTCCACGAGCAGTACTTC. Translating it yields CASSLGASGLHEQYF.

Many counts were recorded for this clonotype. The V call is TRBV7-9, the J call TRBJ1-2, with 8 positions matching TRBD1. The V gene end was trimmed by 4 bases and the J gene end by 0 bases; junction bases not matched to a gene: 10. The CDR3 loop spans 17 amino acids. The germline V gene has CDR1 SEHNR and CDR2 FQNEAQ (reference sequence). The CDR3 nucleotides are TGTGCCAGCAGCTCCCGGACAGGGTTAAGTACTAACTATGGCTACACCTTC. Translation gives CASSSRTGLSTNYGYTF. The variable domain in full, completed from reference TRBV7-9 and TRBJ1-2, reads DTGVSQNPRHKITKRGQNVTFRCDPISEHNRLYWYRQTLGQGPEFLTYFQNEAQLEKSRLLSDRFSAERPKGSFSTLEIQRTEQGDSAMYLCASSSRTGLSTNYGYTFGSGTRLTVV.

Note on this clonotype: A much larger clone differs by one base, so this may be a read error. No conserved phenylalanine or tryptophan ends this CDR3, so it is likely a read error. The chain carries TRBV12-3 or TRBV12-4 and TRBJ2-7; D might be TRBD2 (6 bases). V was trimmed by 4 bases and J by 0 bases, leaving 10 bases between them. This CDR3 contains 14 residues. The DNA of the CDR3 is TGTGCCAGCAGTTGGGGGGATCTCTCCTACGAGCAGTACCTC. This translates into CASSWGDLSYEQYL.

This clonotype was counted between two and nine times. J is TRBJ2-7 and V is TRBV20-1; 7 bases are a match to TRBD1. CDR3 length equals 14 residues. Germline V gene lookup returns CDR1 DFQATT and CDR2 SNEGSKA (reference sequence). V gave up 5 bases and J gave up 7 bases; unmatched junction bases: 14. The CDR3 protein is CSALKTTGEGEQYF. The CDR3 nucleotides are TGCAGTGCTCTCAAAACAACAGGGGAAGGGGAGCAGTACTTC.

This clonotype was detected many times. V and J are TRBV27 and TRBJ2-7; D might be TRBD2 (6 bases). This CDR3 comprises 16 residues. V lost 5 bases, J lost 0 bases, and 17 bases lay in between. Germline V gene data show CDR1 as MNHEY and CDR2 as SMNVEV (reference sequence). The CDR3: CASSAISGRYSYEQYF. DNA for the CDR3: TGTGCCAGCAGTGCAATTAGCGGAAGATACTCCTACGAGCAGTACTTC.

This clonotype was seen many times. V and J are TRBV6-2 or TRBV6-3 and TRBJ1-1; 7 bases fit TRBD1. The CDR3 consists of 13 residues. Trimming at V came to 7 bases and at J to 6 bases, leaving 8 bases not matched to a gene. CDR1 MNHEY and CDR2 SVGEGT come from the germline V gene. CDR3 in amino acids: CASTRRQGAEAFF. CDR3 sequence (DNA): TGTGCCAGCACACGTCGACAGGGAGCTGAAGCTTTCTTT.